The 18 T cell receptor beta chains listed next were all sequenced from one sample in a study of T cell clonality in common variable immunodeficiency. Notes on the study in general: In common variable immunodeficiency, TCR beta chains reportedly carried fewer deletions and N-nucleotide insertions.

No antigens are known for them. Produced via immunoSEQ multiplex PCR; TCRdb's table is partial and in-frame only. The table lists more than 35,000 clones, with no singletons. Sequences were obtained from peripheral blood mononuclear cells. The receptor set was obtained from a human donor with common variable immunodeficiency.

The table lists this clone with a few counts. Read data end 3 residues before the CDR3 end; the end is taken from the germline J gene. This rearrangement joins TRBV2 to TRBJ2-7; 11 nucleotides align to TRBD1. This CDR3 has 18 residues. Trimming at V came to 10 bases and at J to 4 bases, leaving 21 bases not matched to a gene. CDR1 is SNHLY and CDR2 is FYNNEI in the germline V gene. The CDR3 bases that were read are TGTGCCAACCTAAGGCCGGGACAGGGGGTGGGTTCCCCTTACGAG. It yields the protein CANLRPGQGVGSPYE. Given in full, the CDR3 is CANLRPGQGVGSPYEQYF. Supplemented by reference TRBV2 and TRBJ2-7, the full variable domain reads EPEVTQTPSHQVTQMGQEVILRCVPISNHLYFYWYRQILGQKVEFLVSFYNNEISEKSEIFDDQFSVERPDGSNFTLKIRSTKLEDSAMYFCANLRPGQGVGSPYEQYFGPGTRLTVT.

This clone was detected many times. From the germline J gene comes the end of the CDR3, since the read stops 3 residues before it. The chain combines TRBV20-1 with TRBJ1-6, with 10 bases identical to TRBD1. CDR3 size: 14 residues. Trimming removed 6 bases from V and 6 bases from J; junction bases left unmatched: 5. Germline V lookup: CDR1 DFQATT, CDR2 SNEGSKA (reference sequence). The sequenced CDR3 bases are TGCAGTGCAGCCGGGACAGGGGCTAATTCACCC. It is translated as CSAAGTGANSP. In full, the CDR3 is CSAAGTGANSPLHF.

This clone was detected ten times or more. Read data end 3 residues before the CDR3 end; the end is taken from the germline J gene. The chain uses TRBV2 and TRBJ1-2; D perhaps matches TRBD1 (5 bases). In germline, CDR1 is SNHLY, CDR2 FYNNEI. This CDR3 region has 15 residues. Between the trimmed V and J ends, which lost 3 bases and 0 bases, there was a span of 11 bases. The CDR3 sequence: CASSERGLANYGYTF. The CDR3 bases that were read are TGTGCCAGCAGTGAGAGGGGACTAGCTAACTATGGC. The entire variable domain, with the rest obtained from reference TRBV2 and TRBJ1-2, is as follows: EPEVTQTPSHQVTQMGQEVILRCVPISNHLYFYWYRQILGQKVEFLVSFYNNEISEKSEIFDDQFSVERPDGSNFTLKIRSTKLEDSAMYFCASSERGLANYGYTFGSGTRLTVV.

Many counts were recorded for this clone. The covered CDR3 bases are TGTGCCTGCAGAAGTTCC. As protein: CACRSS. The full-length CDR3 reads as CACRSSYTF. V gene TRBV30 combines with J gene TRBJ1-2, with D unresolved. The read comes to an end 3 residues before the CDR3 does, leaving the germline J gene to fill in the end. Germline loops: CDR1 GTSNPN, CDR2 SVGIG (reference sequence). This CDR3 is built from 9 residues.

Note on this clone: Coverage ceases 3 residues before the CDR3 finishes, and the germline J gene fills in the end. Distinct nucleotide sequences in the sample also encode this CDR3. V is TRBV7-8 and J is TRBJ2-7; the D is unclear. Germline lookup yields CDR1 SGHVS and CDR2 FQNEAQ. This CDR3 is built from 14 residues. Trimming removed 1 base at V and 3 bases at J, with 10 bases between. This CDR3 reads CASSLDAALYEQYF. The part of the CDR3 DNA that was read is TGTGCCAGCAGCTTAGACGCGGCGCTCTACGAG.

This clone was detected only a few times. The CDR3 extends 3 residues past the end of the read, so its final part is completed from the germline J gene. This chain joins TRBV30 and TRBJ2-7; D possibly corresponds to TRBD1 (6 bases). CDR3 size: 15 residues. Per the germline V gene, CDR1 is GTSNPN and CDR2 is SVGIG (reference sequence). V was pared by 0 bases and J by 2 bases, with 14 bases between. Partial CDR3 DNA: TGTGCCTGGAGTGTAATACAGGGATTTCCCTACGAG. It is translated as CAWSVIQGFPYE. The CDR3 reads in full as CAWSVIQGFPYEQYF.

This clone was observed at least ten times. The CDR3 extends 3 residues past the end of the read, so its final part is completed from the germline J gene. The chain has TRBV2 and TRBJ2-2; TRBD1 agrees at 7 bases. Germline V gives CDR1 SNHLY, CDR2 FYNNEI. Germline trimming cut 6 bases from V and 1 base from J; bases unmatched to any gene: 5. The CDR3 totals 15 residues. CDR3 in amino acids: CASSPQGLNTGELFF. CDR3 DNA, as far as it was read: TGTGCCAGCAGCCCACAGGGGCTGAACACCGGGGAG.

There are many counts of this clone. The read terminates 3 residues ahead of where the CDR3 ends, so the germline J gene completes it. This rearrangement joins TRBV6-1 to TRBJ2-2; D not resolved. Trimming took off 3 bases at V and 5 bases at J, with 13 bases between the two ends. The CDR3 runs 15 residues. Germline V gene data show CDR1 as MNHNS and CDR2 as SASEGT. The CDR3 bases that were read are TGTGCCAGCAGTGATCAGAGAGCTAGAACCGGGGAG. Protein: CASSDQRARTGE. The CDR3, in full, reads CASSDQRARTGELFF.

With regard to this clone: The read finishes 3 residues shy of the CDR3 end, and the germline J gene is used to complete it. The chain has TRBV7-6 and TRBJ1-2; no firm D call. The germline V gene encodes CDR1 SGHVS and CDR2 FNYEAQ. The CDR3 is made up of 12 amino acids. CDR3 bases read: TGTGCCAGCAGCTTAGACAGTAACGGC. Amino acids: CASSLDSNG. The CDR3 as a whole reads CASSLDSNGYTF.

Notes on this clone: Coverage ceases 3 residues before the CDR3 finishes, and the germline J gene fills in the end. The chain employs TRBV19 and TRBJ1-5, with D unclear. This CDR3 is 14 amino acids long. The germline V gene has CDR1 LNHDA and CDR2 SQIVND (reference sequence). Trimming took 1 base from V and 2 from J, leaving 6 bases between them. The CDR3: CASSIVRGNQPQHF. The CDR3 bases that were read are TGTGCCAGTAGTATAGTTAGAGGCAATCAGCCC.

The sample holds many counts of this clone. The sequence runs out 3 residues before the end of the CDR3; the remainder is reconstructed from the germline J gene. This chain connects TRBV6-1 to TRBJ2-7, with 9 bases that match TRBD1. V dropped 4 bases and J dropped 4; count of bases not matched to a gene: 8. This CDR3 region has 15 residues. Germline V CDR1 and CDR2: MNHNS, SASEGT. The CDR3 spells CASSGRDRATYEQYF. The CDR3 DNA, read in part, is TGTGCCAGCAGTGGCCGGGACAGGGCGACGTACGAG.

A remark on this clone: The read terminates 3 residues ahead of where the CDR3 ends, so the germline J gene completes it. The chain couples TRBV7-9 to TRBJ1-5, with TRBD1 as a possible D gene (5 bases). CDR3 length: 14 amino acids. Deletions cut 0 bases from V and 4 bases from J, with 7 bases between. The germline CDR1 and CDR2 sequences are SEHNR and FQNEAQ (reference sequence). The CDR3 DNA, read in part, is TGTGCCAGCAGCTTAGCTGCAGGGAATCAGCCC. Amino acid sequence: CASSLAAGNQP. In full, the CDR3 is CASSLAAGNQPQHF.

Ten or more counts support this clone. The read gets to within 3 residues of the CDR3 end, and the germline J gene fills in the rest. The chain carries TRBV6-2 or TRBV6-3 and TRBJ2-7; D gene ambiguous. The CDR3 is 14 amino acids. Trimming shortened V by 2 bases and J by 1 base, and 9 bases separated the two germline ends. The germline gives CDR1 MNHEY, CDR2 SVGEGT. CDR3 bases read: TGTGCCAGCAGTTACCAGACATATTCCTACGAG. It is translated as CASSYQTYSYE. The whole CDR3 sequence reads CASSYQTYSYEQYF.

This clone occurred many times. With the read ending 3 residues before the CDR3 end, the germline J gene is used to fill in that end. The rearrangement joins TRBV7-2 to TRBJ2-7; TRBD1 matches 8 bases. CDR3 length: 15 residues. Germline trimming cut 0 bases from V and 5 bases from J; bases unmatched to any gene: 6. Germline-derived CDR1 and CDR2 are SGHTA and FQGNSA. Incomplete CDR3 DNA: TGTGCCAGCAGCTTAGCGTTGGACAGGGACCACGAG. Amino acid sequence: CASSLALDRDHE. The complete CDR3 sequence is CASSLALDRDHEQYF.

A few counts support this clone. The read terminates 3 residues before the CDR3 end, so the remaining end is supplied by the germline J gene. The rearrangement uses TRBV6-1 and TRBJ1-6; 8 nucleotides line up with TRBD1. J lost 7 bases, V lost 2 bases, and 7 bases had no gene match. CDR3 length equals 16 residues. Germline V gene lookup returns CDR1 MNHNS and CDR2 SASEGT. The covered CDR3 bases are TGTGCCAGCAGTGAACGGGAGAGACAGGGGAATTCACCC. Translating it yields CASSERERQGNSP. The CDR3 in full is CASSERERQGNSPLHF.

This clone was detected ten times or more. The read falls 3 residues short of the CDR3 end, and the missing part is taken from the germline J gene. The genes are TRBV5-1 and TRBJ2-1; weak D call: TRBD1 (5 bases). V lost 4 bases and J 5 bases, leaving 10 bases between the germline ends. CDR1 and CDR2 (germline): SGHRS, YFSETQ. The length of the CDR3 is 13 residues. The part of the CDR3 DNA that was read is TGCGCCAGCAGCATACAGGTGAACAATGAG. This sequence encodes CASSIQVNNE. The CDR3 in full is CASSIQVNNEQFF.

This clone was detected ten times or more. The CDR3 end falls 3 residues outside the read, so it is completed with the germline J gene. The J gene is TRBJ1-2, the V gene TRBV30; 11 positions agree with TRBD1. CDR3 length: 16 residues. V lost 8 bases and J lost 2; bases outside the gene matches: 13. Germline loops: CDR1 GTSNPN, CDR2 SVGIG (reference sequence). Incomplete CDR3 DNA: TGTGCCGGGACCCGGGACAGGGGGGATATGAACTATGGC. Amino acid sequence: CAGTRDRGDMNYG. Given in full, the CDR3 is CAGTRDRGDMNYGYTF.

In its sample, this clone was seen many times. The missing CDR3 end, 3 residues past where the read stops, is filled in from the germline J gene. The rearrangement links TRBV30 to TRBJ1-2, with 12 positions matching TRBD1. The germline gives CDR1 GTSNPN, CDR2 SVGIG (reference sequence). V trimming: 3 bases; J trimming: 3 bases; junction bases outside the gene matches: 11. This CDR3 has 17 amino acids. The part of the CDR3 DNA that was read is TGTGCCTGGAGGCCGGGACAGGGGGCCTACAATCACTATGGC. Translated: CAWRPGQGAYNHYG. The CDR3 as a whole reads CAWRPGQGAYNHYGYTF.